The clone carrying this T cell receptor (beta chain) was observed a few times. Its antigen is undetermined. Germline V gives CDR1 SGHTA, CDR2 FQGNSA. The CDR3 length is 15 residues. The germline V and J ends were trimmed by 1 base and 6 bases, with 13 bases remaining between them. The authors reverse transcribed all of the isolated RNA, so sequencing captured expressed TCRB transcripts. Here immunoSEQ multiplex PCR was the method, and the copy in TCRdb shows in-frame clones only, minus some. Of 620,000 or so clones in the sample, 15% are singletons; the top ten hold about 0.097%. Sorted populations all had greater than 95% purity. The data were taken from a study of beta chain features in type 1 diabetes. At the level of the study: Sorted cells examined across all samples numbered 100 million to 140 million.

General study points: In the patient group, naive, central memory and Treg TCRB repertoires seemed more alike than in the healthy donor group.

This receptor was obtained from a man younger than 35 in good health. The rearrangement joins TRBV7-2 to TRBJ2-4, with D uncertain. Material: naive CD4+ T cells from blood. CDR3 sequence (DNA): TGTGCCAGCAGCTTAGGGCGCCTAACTTTAAACATTCAGTACTTC. It yields the protein CASSLGRLTLNIQYF.